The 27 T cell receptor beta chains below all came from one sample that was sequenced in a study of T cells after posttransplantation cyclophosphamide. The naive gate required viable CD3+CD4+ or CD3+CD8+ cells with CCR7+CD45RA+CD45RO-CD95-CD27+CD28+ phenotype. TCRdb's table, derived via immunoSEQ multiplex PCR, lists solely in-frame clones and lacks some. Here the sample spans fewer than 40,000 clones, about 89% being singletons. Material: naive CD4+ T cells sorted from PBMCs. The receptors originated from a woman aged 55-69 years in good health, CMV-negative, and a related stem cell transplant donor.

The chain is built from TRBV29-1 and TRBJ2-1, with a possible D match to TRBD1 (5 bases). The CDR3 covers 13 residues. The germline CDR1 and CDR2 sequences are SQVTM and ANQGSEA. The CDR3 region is CSVTRDSYNEQFF. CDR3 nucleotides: TGCAGTGTTACCAGGGATTCCTACAATGAGCAGTTCTTC.

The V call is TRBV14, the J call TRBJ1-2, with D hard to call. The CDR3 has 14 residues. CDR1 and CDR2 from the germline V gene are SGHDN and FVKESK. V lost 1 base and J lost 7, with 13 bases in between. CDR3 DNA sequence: TGTGCCAGCAGCCAAGCGGCCTGGGAGGGTGGCTACACCTTC. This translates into CASSQAAWEGGYTF. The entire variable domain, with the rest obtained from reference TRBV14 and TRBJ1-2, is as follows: EAGVTQFPSHSVIEKGQTVTLRCDPISGHDNLYWYRRVMGKEIKFLLHFVKESKQDESGMPNNRFLAERTGGTYSTLKVQPAELEDSGVYFCASSQAAWEGGYTFGSGTRLTVV.

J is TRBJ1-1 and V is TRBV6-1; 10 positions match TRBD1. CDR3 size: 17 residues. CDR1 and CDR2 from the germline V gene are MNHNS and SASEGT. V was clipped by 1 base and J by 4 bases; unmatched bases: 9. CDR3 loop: CASSEGDRGLGITEAFF. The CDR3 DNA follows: TGTGCCAGCAGTGAAGGAGACAGGGGGCTTGGAATCACTGAAGCTTTCTTT.

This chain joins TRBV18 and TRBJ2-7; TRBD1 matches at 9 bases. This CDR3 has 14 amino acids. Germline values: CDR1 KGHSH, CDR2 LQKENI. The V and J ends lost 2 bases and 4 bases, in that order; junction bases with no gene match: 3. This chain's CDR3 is CASSPGTGTYEQYF. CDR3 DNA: TGTGCCAGCTCACCAGGGACAGGGACATACGAGCAGTACTTC.

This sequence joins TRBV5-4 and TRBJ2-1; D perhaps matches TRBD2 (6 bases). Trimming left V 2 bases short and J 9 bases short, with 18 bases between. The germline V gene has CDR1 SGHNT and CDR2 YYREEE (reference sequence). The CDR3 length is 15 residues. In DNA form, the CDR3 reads TGTGCCAGCAGCTTCCCGGGACCGGAGGGGCGTGAGCAGTTCTTC. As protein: CASSFPGPEGREQFF.

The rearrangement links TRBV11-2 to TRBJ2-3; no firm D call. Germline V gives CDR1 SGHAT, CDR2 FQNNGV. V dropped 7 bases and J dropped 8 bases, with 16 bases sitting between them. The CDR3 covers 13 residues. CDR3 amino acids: CASTNPLVGTQYF. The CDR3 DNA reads TGTGCCAGCACCAATCCGCTAGTTGGTACGCAGTATTTT.

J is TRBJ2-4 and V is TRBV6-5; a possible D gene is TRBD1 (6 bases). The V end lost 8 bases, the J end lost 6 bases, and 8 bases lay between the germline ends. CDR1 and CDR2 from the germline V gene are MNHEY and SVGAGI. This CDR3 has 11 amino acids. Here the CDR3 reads CASQGPNIQYF. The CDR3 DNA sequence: TGTGCCAGCCAGGGGCCAAACATTCAGTACTTC.

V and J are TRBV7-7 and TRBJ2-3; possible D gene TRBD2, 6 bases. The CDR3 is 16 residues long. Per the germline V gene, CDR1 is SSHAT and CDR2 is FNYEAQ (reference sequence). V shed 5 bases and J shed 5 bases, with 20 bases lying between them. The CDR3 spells CASSPDGGGLGDTQYF. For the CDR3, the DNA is TGTGCCAGCAGCCCGGACGGGGGAGGTCTAGGAGATACGCAGTATTTT.

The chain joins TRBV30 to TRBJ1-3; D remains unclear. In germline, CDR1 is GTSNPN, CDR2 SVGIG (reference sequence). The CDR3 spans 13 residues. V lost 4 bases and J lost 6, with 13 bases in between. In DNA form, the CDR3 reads TGTGCCTGGATAAACAGTCTGAAAAACACCATATATTTT. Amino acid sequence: CAWINSLKNTIYF.

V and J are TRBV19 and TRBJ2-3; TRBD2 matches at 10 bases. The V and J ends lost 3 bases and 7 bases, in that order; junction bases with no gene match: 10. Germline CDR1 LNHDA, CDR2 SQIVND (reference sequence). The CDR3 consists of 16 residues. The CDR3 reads CASSIESSGRPYTQYF. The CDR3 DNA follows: TGTGCCAGTAGTATCGAGAGTAGCGGGAGGCCCTATACGCAGTATTTT.

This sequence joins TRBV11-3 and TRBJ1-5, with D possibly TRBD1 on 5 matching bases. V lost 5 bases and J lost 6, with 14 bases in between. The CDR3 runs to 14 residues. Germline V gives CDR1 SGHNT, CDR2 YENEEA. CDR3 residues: CASSLRVLIQPQHF. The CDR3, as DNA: TGTGCCAGCAGCCTCAGGGTTTTGATTCAGCCCCAGCATTTT.

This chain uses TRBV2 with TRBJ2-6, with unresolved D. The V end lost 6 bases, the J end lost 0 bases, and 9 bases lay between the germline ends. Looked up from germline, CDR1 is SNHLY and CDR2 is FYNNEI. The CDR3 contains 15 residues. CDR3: CASRPESSGANVLTF. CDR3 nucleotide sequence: TGTGCCAGCAGGCCCGAGAGCTCTGGGGCCAACGTCCTGACTTTC.

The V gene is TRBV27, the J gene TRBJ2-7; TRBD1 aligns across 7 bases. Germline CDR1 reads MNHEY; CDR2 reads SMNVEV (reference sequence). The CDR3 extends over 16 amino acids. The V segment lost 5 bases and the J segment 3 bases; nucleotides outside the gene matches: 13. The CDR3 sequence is CASSPGRKTGLYEQYF. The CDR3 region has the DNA TGTGCCAGCAGTCCAGGCCGAAAGACAGGGCTCTACGAGCAGTACTTC.

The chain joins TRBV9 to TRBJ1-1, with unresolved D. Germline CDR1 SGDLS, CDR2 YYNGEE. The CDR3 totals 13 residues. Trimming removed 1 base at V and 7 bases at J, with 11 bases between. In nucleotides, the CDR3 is TGTGCCAGCAGCGTAACGGGGAACGGTGAAGCTTTCTTT. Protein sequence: CASSVTGNGEAFF.

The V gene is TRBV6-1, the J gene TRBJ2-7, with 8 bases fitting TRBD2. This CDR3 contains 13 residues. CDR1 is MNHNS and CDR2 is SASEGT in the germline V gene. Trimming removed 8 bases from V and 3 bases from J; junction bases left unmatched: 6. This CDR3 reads CASASGHYYEQYF. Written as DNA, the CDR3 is TGTGCCAGCGCTAGCGGGCATTACTACGAGCAGTACTTC.

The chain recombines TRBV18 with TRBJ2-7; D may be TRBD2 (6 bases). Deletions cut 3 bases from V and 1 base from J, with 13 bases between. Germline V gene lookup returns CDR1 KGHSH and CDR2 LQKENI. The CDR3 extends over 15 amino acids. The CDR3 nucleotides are TGTGCCAGCTCACCCGGCGGGACTTCTTCCTACGAGCAGTACTTC. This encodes CASSPGGTSSYEQYF.

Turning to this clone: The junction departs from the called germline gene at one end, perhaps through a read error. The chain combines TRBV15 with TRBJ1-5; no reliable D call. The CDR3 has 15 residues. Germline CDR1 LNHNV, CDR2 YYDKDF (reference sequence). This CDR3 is CATGRDDGINQPQHF. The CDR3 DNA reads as TGTGCCACCGGCAGAGACGACGGGATCAATCAGCCCCAGCATTTT.

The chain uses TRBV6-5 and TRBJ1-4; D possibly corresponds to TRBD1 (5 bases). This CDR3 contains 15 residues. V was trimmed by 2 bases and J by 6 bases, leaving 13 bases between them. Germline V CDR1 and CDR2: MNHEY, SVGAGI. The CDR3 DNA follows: TGTGCCAGCAGTTACCGGGGGGGAGGGGATGAAAAACTGTTTTTT. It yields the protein CASSYRGGGDEKLFF.

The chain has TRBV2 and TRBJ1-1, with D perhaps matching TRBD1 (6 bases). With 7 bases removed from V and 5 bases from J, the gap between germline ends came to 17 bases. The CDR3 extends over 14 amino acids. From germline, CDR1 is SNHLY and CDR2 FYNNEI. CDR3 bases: TGTGCCAGCACCGACCCGGGCAGGGGAACTGAAGCTTTCTTT. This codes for CASTDPGRGTEAFF.

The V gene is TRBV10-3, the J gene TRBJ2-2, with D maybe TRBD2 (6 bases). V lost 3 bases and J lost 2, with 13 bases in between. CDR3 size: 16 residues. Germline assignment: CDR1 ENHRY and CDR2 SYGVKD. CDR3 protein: CAISEARGTNTGELFF. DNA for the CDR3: TGTGCCATCAGTGAAGCGCGGGGCACCAACACCGGGGAGCTGTTTTTT.

The CDR3 nucleotides are TGTGCCAGCAGCCAAGATATCGGCGGGAGGGCCGATAATGAGCAGTTCTTC. It is translated as CASSQDIGGRADNEQFF. The chain combines TRBV4-2 with TRBJ2-1, with TRBD2 identical over 9 bases. Germline CDR1 is LGHNA and CDR2 is YNFKEQ. J was trimmed by 7 bases and V by 0 bases; bases with no gene match: 10. The CDR3 contains 17 residues.

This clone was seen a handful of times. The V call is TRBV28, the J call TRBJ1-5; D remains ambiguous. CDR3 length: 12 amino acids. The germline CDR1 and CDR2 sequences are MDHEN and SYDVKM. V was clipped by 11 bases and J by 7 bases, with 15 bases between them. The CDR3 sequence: CAGGGTWQPQHF. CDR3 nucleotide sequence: TGTGCCGGCGGAGGAACATGGCAGCCCCAGCATTTT.

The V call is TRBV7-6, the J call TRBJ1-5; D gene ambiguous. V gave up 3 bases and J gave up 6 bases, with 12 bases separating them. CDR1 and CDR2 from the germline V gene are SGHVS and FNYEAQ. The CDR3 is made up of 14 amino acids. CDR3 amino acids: CASSFEGLGQPQHF. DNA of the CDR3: TGTGCCAGCAGCTTTGAGGGATTGGGTCAGCCCCAGCATTTT.

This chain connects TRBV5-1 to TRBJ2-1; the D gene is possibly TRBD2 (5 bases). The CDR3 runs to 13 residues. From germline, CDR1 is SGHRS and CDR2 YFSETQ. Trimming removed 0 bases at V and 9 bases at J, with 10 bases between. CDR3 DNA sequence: TGCGCCAGCAGCTTGGATAGCGTGGGTGAGCAGTTCTTC. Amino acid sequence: CASSLDSVGEQFF. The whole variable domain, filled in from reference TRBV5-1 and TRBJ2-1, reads KAGVTQTPRYLIKTRGQQVTLSCSPISGHRSVSWYQQTPGQGLQFLFEYFSETQRNKGNFPGRFSGRQFSNSRSEMNVSTLELGDSALYLCASSLDSVGEQFFGPGTRLTVL.

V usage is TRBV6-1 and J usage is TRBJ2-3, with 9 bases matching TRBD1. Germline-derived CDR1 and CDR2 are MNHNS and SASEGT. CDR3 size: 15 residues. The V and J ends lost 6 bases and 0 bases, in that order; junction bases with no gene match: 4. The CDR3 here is CASSRGTGSTDTQYF. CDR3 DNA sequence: TGTGCCAGCAGCCGGGGGACAGGGAGCACAGATACGCAGTATTTT.

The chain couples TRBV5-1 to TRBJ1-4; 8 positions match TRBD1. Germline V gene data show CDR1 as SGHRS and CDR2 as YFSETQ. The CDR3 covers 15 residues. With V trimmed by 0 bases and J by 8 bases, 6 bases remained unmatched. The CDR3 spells CASSLGTGRDEKLFF. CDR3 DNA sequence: TGCGCCAGCAGCTTGGGGACAGGGCGGGACGAAAAACTGTTTTTT. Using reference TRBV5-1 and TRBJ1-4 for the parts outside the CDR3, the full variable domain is KAGVTQTPRYLIKTRGQQVTLSCSPISGHRSVSWYQQTPGQGLQFLFEYFSETQRNKGNFPGRFSGRQFSNSRSEMNVSTLELGDSALYLCASSLGTGRDEKLFFGSGTQLSVL.

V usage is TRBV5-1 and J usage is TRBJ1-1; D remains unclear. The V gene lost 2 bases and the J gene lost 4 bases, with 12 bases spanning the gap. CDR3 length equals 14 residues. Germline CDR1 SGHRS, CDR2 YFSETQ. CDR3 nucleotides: TGCGCCAGCAGCTTAGTTGCTGGAGGCACTGAAGCTTTCTTT. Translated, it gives CASSLVAGGTEAFF. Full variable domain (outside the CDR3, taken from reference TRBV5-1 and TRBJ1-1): KAGVTQTPRYLIKTRGQQVTLSCSPISGHRSVSWYQQTPGQGLQFLFEYFSETQRNKGNFPGRFSGRQFSNSRSEMNVSTLELGDSALYLCASSLVAGGTEAFFGQGTRLTVV.